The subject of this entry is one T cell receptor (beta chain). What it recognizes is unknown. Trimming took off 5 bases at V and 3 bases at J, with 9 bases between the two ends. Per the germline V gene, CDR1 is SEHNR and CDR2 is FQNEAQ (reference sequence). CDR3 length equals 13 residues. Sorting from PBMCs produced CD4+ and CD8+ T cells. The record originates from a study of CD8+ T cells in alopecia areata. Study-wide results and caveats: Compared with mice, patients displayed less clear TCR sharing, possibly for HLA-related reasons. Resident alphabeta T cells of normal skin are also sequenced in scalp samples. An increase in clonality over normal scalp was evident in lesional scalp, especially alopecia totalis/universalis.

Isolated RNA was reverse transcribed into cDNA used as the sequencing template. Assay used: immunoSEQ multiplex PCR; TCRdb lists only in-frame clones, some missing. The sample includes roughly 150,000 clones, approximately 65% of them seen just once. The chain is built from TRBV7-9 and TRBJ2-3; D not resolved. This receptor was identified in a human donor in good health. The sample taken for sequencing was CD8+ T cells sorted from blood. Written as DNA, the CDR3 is TGTGCCAGCAGCCATACTTCTACAGATACGCAGTATTTT. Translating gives CASSHTSTDTQYF.